The rows below give T cell receptor beta chains drawn from one sample of a study of T-cell reconstitution after alpha-beta-depleted transplantation in children. In TCRdb, the PCR reads were re-called with MiXCR into one record per CDR3 protein. This sample yields a few hundred thousand distinct CDR3 sequences, of which roughly 13% are seen a single time; around 2.2% belongs to the top ten. Here the sequenced sample was PBMCs, mostly from graft donor cells, taken 360 days after TCRalphabeta/CD19-depleted stem cell transplant. These receptors all stem from a male patient under 18 who had a stem cell transplant for acute myeloid leukemia, so the T cells may come from the graft donor. Both conserved end residues are part of each CDR3. The D gene is left open where the match is weak. Clone size is stated in some rows and not others, as once, few, many or a class when expanded.

TGTGCCAGCAGCGATAGACAGGGAGAGACCCAGTACTTC CASSDRQGETQYF NA TRBV7-9 TRBD1 TRBJ2-5
TGTGCCAGCAGTAATAGATGGCGAAGCGGAAGCTCCTACGAGCAGTACTTC CASSNRWRSGSSYEQYF NA TRBV7-6 NA TRBJ2-7
TGTGCCAGCAGCGTAGCCGGGCCCTCCTACGAGCAGTACTTC CASSVAGPSYEQYF NA TRBV9 NA TRBJ2-7
TGTGCCAGCAGTTCGGCGGTAGCGGGAGGGTTGCACTCCTACGAGCAGTACTTC CASSSAVAGGLHSYEQYF NA TRBV6-2/TRBV6-3 TRBD2 TRBJ2-7
TGCAGCGTTGGTATCGCCGGGACAGGGGCGTACGAGCAGTACTTC CSVGIAGTGAYEQYF many TRBV29-1 TRBD1 TRBJ2-7
TGCAGCGTTGAAGGGGACACAGTAATCGGAAAACTGTTTTTT CSVEGDTVIGKLFF NA TRBV29-1 NA TRBJ1-4
TGCGCCAGCAGCTTGCGACAGGGGGCCGATGAGCAGTTCTTC CASSLRQGADEQFF few TRBV5-1 TRBD1 TRBJ2-1
TGTGCCAGCAGTTTTTTAAAGGGTATCTACGAGCAGTACTTC CASSFLKGIYEQYF few TRBV28 NA TRBJ2-7
TGTGCCAGCAGCTCGAACCGAAGGCCCACCTACGAGCAGTACTTC CASSSNRRPTYEQYF few TRBV7-8 NA TRBJ2-7
TGTGCCAGCAGTTACTCGGGTAGGTTCCGGCCCGAGCAGTTCTTC CASSYSGRFRPEQFF few TRBV6-2/TRBV6-3 NA TRBJ2-1
TGTGCCAGCAGCTTTATCGTAACCGGGGAGCTGTTTTTT CASSFIVTGELFF many TRBV11-3 NA TRBJ2-2
TGCTGTGCTAGTGGATTTGCTAGCGGGAACGATGAGCAGTTCTTC CCASGFASGNDEQFF once TRBV20-1 TRBD2 TRBJ2-1
TGTGCCACCAGTGATTTATCTAGCGGGAGCCGAGAGACCCAGTACTTC CATSDLSSGSRETQYF many TRBV24-1 TRBD2 TRBJ2-5
TGCGCCAGCAGCCTGATCCGGGAGGAAGGGTACGAGCAGTACTTC CASSLIREEGYEQYF NA TRBV5-1 TRBD2 TRBJ2-7
TGCGCCAGCAGCGCCAGGGGGCTCGCCTCGTCGAACACCGGGGAGCTGTTTTTT CASSARGLASSNTGELFF few TRBV5-1 TRBD1 TRBJ2-2
TGTGCCAGCAGCTTTCAGGGGGCTCCGTCCTACGAGCAGTACTTC CASSFQGAPSYEQYF NA TRBV6-2/TRBV6-3 TRBD1 TRBJ2-7
TGCGCCAGCGCGCTACTAGCGGGAGGTCTCAACGGGGAGCTGTTTTTT CASALLAGGLNGELFF few TRBV5-1 TRBD2 TRBJ2-2
TGTGCCAGCAGCCAGTGGACAGGGGATTTGTACGAGCAGTACTTC CASSQWTGDLYEQYF NA TRBV4-2 TRBD1 TRBJ2-7
TGTGCCAGCAGCACAAGGGGGCTATGGGCAGATACGCAGTATTTT CASSTRGLWADTQYF NA TRBV7-9 TRBD1 TRBJ2-3
TGTGCCAGCGACGTGGGCACCGGGGAGCTGTTTTTT CASDVGTGELFF NA TRBV3-1 NA TRBJ2-2